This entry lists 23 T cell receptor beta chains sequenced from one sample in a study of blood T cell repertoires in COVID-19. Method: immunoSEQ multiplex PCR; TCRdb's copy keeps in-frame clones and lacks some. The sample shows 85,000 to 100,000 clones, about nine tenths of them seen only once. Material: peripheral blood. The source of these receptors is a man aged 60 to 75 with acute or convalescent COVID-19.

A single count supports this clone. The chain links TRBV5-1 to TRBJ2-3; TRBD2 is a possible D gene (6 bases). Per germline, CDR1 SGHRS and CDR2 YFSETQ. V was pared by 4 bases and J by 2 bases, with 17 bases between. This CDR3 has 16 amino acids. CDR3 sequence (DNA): TGCGCCAGCAGCCCCACGGGGAGCGGGTTCACAGATACGCAGTATTTT. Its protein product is CASSPTGSGFTDTQYF.

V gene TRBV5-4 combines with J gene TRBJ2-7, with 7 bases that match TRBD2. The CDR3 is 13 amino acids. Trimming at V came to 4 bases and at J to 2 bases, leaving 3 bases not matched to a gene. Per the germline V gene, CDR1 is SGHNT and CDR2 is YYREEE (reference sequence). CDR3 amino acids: CASSDGGTYEQYF. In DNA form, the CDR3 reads TGTGCCAGCAGCGACGGGGGGACCTACGAGCAGTACTTC.

The CDR3 sequence: CASSIELNTEAFF. The CDR3 DNA follows: TGTGCCAGTAGTATCGAGCTGAACACTGAAGCTTTCTTT. The chain carries TRBV19 and TRBJ1-1; no clear D. The CDR3 covers 13 residues. Trimming shortened V by 3 bases and J by 0 bases, and 5 bases separated the two germline ends. Germline loops: CDR1 LNHDA, CDR2 SQIVND (reference sequence).

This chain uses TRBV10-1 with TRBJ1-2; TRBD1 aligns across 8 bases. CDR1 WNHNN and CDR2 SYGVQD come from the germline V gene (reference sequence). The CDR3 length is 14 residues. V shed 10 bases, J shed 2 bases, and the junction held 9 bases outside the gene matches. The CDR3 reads CANTFPGGNYGYTF. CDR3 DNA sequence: TGCGCCAATACTTTTCCAGGGGGCAACTATGGCTACACCTTC.

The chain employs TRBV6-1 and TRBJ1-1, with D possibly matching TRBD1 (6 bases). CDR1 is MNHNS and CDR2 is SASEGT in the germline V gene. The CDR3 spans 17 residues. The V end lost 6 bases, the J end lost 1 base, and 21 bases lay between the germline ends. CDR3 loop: CASREMVSSRGNTEAFF. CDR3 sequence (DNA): TGTGCCAGCAGGGAAATGGTCAGCTCCAGGGGGAACACTGAAGCTTTCTTT.

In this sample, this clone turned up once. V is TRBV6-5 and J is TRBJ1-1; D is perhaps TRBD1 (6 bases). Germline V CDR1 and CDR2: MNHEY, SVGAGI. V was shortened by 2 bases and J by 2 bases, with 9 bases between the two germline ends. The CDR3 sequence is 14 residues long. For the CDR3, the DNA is TGTGCCAGCAGTTACGGTGGGACAAACACTGAAGCTTTCTTT. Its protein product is CASSYGGTNTEAFF.

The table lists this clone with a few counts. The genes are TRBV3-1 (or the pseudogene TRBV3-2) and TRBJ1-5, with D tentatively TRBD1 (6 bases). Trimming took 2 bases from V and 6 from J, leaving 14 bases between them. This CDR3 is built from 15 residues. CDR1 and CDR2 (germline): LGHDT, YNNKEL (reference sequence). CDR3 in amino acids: CASSQLGGVGQPQHF. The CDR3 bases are TGTGCCAGCAGCCAATTAGGGGGGGTGGGTCAGCCCCAGCATTTT.

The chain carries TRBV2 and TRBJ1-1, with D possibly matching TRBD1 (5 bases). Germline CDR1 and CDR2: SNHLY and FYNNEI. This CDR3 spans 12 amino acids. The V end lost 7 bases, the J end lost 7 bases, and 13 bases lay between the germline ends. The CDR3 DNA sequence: TGTGCCAGCATGCTACAGGCTTTTGAAGCTTTCTTT. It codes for CASMLQAFEAFF. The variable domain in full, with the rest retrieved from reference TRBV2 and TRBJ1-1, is EPEVTQTPSHQVTQMGQEVILRCVPISNHLYFYWYRQILGQKVEFLVSFYNNEISEKSEIFDDQFSVERPDGSNFTLKIRSTKLEDSAMYFCASMLQAFEAFFGQGTRLTVV.

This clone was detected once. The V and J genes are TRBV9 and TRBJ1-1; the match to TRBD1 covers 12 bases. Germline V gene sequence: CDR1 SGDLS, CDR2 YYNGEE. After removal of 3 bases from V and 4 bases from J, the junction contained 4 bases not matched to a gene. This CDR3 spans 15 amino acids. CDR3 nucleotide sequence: TGTGCCAGCAGCGAGAGGGGACAGGGGGCCACTGAAGCTTTCTTT. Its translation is CASSERGQGATEAFF. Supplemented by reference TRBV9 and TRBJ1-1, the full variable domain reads DSGVTQTPKHLITATGQRVTLRCSPRSGDLSVYWYQQSLDQGLQFLIQYYNGEERAKGNILERFSAQQFPDLHSELNLSSLELGDSALYFCASSERGQGATEAFFGQGTRLTVV.

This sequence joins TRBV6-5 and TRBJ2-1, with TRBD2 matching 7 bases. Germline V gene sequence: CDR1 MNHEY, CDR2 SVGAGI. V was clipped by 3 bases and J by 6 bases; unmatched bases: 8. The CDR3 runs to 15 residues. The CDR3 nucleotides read TGTGCCAGCAGTTATCGCCTAGCGGTAGGCAATGAGCAGTTCTTC. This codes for CASSYRLAVGNEQFF.

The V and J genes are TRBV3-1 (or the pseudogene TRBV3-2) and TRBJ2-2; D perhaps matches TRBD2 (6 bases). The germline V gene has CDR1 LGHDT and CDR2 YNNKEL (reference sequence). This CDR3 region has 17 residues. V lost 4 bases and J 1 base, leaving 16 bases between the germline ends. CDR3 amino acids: CASSPHGGGWNTGELFF. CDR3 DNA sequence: TGTGCCAGCAGCCCACATGGGGGAGGATGGAACACCGGGGAGCTGTTTTTT.

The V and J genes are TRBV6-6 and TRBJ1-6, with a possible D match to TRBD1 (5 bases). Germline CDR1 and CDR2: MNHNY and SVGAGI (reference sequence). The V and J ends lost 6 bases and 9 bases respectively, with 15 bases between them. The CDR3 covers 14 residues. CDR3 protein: CASRPLRGGSPLHF. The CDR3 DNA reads TGTGCCAGCAGGCCCCTGCGGGGGGGTTCACCCCTCCACTTT.

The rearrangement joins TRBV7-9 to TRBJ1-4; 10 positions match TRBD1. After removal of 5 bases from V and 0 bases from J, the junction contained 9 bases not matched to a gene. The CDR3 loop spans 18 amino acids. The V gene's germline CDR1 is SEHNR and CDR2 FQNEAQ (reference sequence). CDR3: CASSPGDRGKATNEKLFF. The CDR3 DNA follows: TGTGCCAGCAGCCCAGGGGACAGGGGAAAAGCAACTAATGAAAAACTGTTTTTT.

The CDR3 DNA reads as TGTGCCAGTAGTGCCCAGGGCCCCCAGCATTTT. Translated: CASSAQGPQHF. The genes are TRBV19 and TRBJ1-5, with a weak D call TRBD1 (5 bases). Trimming removed 5 bases from V and 10 bases from J, with 9 bases in between. The CDR3 length is 11 residues. From germline, CDR1 is LNHDA and CDR2 SQIVND (reference sequence).

CDR3 sequence (DNA): TGTGCCAGCAACAGGGGGGTCAGGGCTAACACTGAAGCTTTCTTT. It yields the protein CASNRGVRANTEAFF. The chain is built from TRBV6-5 and TRBJ1-1; 8 bases agree with TRBD1. Germline V CDR1 and CDR2: MNHEY, SVGAGI. The CDR3 extends over 15 amino acids. Germline trimming cut 7 bases from V and 2 bases from J; bases unmatched to any gene: 9.

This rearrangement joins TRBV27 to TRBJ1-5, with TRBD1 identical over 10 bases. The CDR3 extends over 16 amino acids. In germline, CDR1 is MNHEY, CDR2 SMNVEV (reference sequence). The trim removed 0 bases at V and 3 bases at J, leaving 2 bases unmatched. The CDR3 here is CASSLSGTGDNQPQHF. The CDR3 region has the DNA TGTGCCAGCAGTTTATCCGGGACAGGGGACAATCAGCCCCAGCATTTT.

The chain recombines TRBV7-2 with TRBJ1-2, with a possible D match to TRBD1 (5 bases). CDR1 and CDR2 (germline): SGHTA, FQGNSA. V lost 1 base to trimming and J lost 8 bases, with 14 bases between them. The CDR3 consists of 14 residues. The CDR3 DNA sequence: TGTGCCAGCAGCTTAGGCGGGGGTATTTGGGGCTACACCTTC. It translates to CASSLGGGIWGYTF.

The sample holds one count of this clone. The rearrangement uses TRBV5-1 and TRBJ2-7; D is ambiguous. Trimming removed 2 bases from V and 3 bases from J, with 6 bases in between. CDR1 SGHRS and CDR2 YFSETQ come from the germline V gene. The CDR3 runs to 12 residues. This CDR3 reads CASSFENYEQYF. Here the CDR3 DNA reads TGCGCCAGCAGCTTTGAGAACTACGAGCAGTACTTC.

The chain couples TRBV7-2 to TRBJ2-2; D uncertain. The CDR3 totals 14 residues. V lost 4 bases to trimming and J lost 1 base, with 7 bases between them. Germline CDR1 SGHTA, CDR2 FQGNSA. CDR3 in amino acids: CASSSYGNTGELFF. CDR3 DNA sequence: TGTGCCAGCAGCTCTTACGGGAACACCGGGGAGCTGTTTTTT.

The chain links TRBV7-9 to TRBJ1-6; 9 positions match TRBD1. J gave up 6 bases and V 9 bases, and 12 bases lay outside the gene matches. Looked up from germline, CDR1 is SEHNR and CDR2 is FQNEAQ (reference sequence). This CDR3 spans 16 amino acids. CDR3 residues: CASASTGGSANSPLHF. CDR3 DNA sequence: TGTGCCAGTGCTTCGACAGGGGGAAGCGCTAATTCACCCCTCCACTTT.

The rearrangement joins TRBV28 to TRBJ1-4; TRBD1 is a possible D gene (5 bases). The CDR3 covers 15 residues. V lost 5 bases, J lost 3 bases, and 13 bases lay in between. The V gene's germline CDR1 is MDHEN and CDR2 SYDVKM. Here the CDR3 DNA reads TGTGCCAGCAGTCCAGCGGGGGGGTCTAATGAAAAACTGTTTTTT. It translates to CASSPAGGSNEKLFF.

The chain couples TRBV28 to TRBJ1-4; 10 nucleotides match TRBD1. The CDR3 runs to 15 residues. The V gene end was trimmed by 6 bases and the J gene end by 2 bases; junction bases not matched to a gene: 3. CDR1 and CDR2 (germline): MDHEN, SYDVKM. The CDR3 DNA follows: TGTGCCAGCAGAGGGACAGGGGTGACTAATGAAAAACTGTTTTTT. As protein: CASRGTGVTNEKLFF.

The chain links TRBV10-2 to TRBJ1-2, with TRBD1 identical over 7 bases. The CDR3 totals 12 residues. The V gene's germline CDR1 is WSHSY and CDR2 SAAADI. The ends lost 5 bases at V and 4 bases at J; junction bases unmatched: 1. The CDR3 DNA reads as TGCGCCAGCAGTAACAGGGGCTATGGCTACACCTTC. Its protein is CASSNRGYGYTF.